The following is a TCR beta chain sequence with its context. This sample is part of a study of blood T cell repertoires in COVID-19. Per germline, CDR1 SGHTA and CDR2 FQGNSA. The CDR3 runs 17 residues. The trim removed 1 base at V and 3 bases at J, leaving 1 base unmatched. Sequencing used immunoSEQ multiplex PCR; TCRdb keeps in-frame clones, though not all of them. The table has just under 45,000 clones, about 90% seen once; the top ten hold less than 1.5%. This TCR was sampled from a woman between 35 and 50 years old with acute or convalescent COVID-19. This chain links TRBV7-2 with TRBJ2-2, with 14 bases that match TRBD2. Sequences were obtained from peripheral blood. The CDR3 DNA reads as TGTGCCAGCAGCTTAGGGACTAGCGGGAGGTACACCGGGGAGCTGTTTTTT. Its protein is CASSLGTSGRYTGELFF.